The 27 T cell receptor beta chains reported below all come from one sample, sequenced in a study of T cell responses to AZD1222 COVID-19 vaccine. Assay: immunoSEQ multiplex PCR; the TCRdb copy retains only in-frame clones and omits some. The data hold approximately 150,000 clones, with approximately 86% observed a single time. The sequencing used peripheral blood, collected 28 days after the second dose of the MenACWY control vaccine. All receptors come from an adult who received the MenACWY meningococcal vaccine as a control.

The rearrangement uses TRBV5-1 and TRBJ1-1; the D gene is possibly TRBD1 (5 bases). Germline V lookup: CDR1 SGHRS, CDR2 YFSETQ. This CDR3 comprises 16 residues. The ends were cut back, 3 bases at V and 2 bases at J, with 17 bases in the middle. The CDR3 DNA reads as TGCGCCAGCAGCTCGCTAAGGGGCAGGGATAACACTGAAGCTTTCTTT. It codes for CASSSLRGRDNTEAFF.

This chain joins TRBV7-3 and TRBJ2-3; D may be TRBD2 (5 bases). CDR3 length: 14 amino acids. Trimming shortened V by 5 bases and J by 9 bases, and 18 bases separated the two germline ends. Germline CDR1 and CDR2: SGHTA and FQGTGA. CDR3 sequence reads: CASSPNRNGNTQYF. The CDR3, as DNA: TGTGCCAGCAGCCCGAACCGTAACGGGAACACGCAGTATTTT.

The gene calls are TRBV27 and TRBJ2-7; D call uncertain. V gave up 7 bases and J gave up 3 bases, with 10 bases separating them. The CDR3 covers 12 residues. The germline CDR1 and CDR2 sequences are MNHEY and SMNVEV (reference sequence). Here the CDR3 DNA reads TGTGCCAGCAAATCAGCCTACTACGAGCAGTACTTC. Protein sequence: CASKSAYYEQYF.

The chain employs TRBV11-3 and TRBJ2-2; no clear D gene. The CDR3 is made up of 13 amino acids. CDR1 is SGHNT, CDR2 YENEEA, per germline. Between the trimmed V and J ends, which lost 4 bases and 6 bases, there was a span of 9 bases. The chain's CDR3 is CASSSETAGELFF. CDR3 in DNA: TGTGCCAGCAGCTCTGAAACAGCCGGGGAGCTGTTTTTT. Supplemented by reference TRBV11-3 and TRBJ2-2, the full variable domain reads EAGVVQSPRYKIIEKKQPVAFWCNPISGHNTLYWYLQNLGQGPELLIRYENEEAVDDSQLPKDRFSAERLKGVDSTLKIQPAELGDSAVYLCASSSETAGELFFGEGSRLTVL.

This chain links TRBV9 with TRBJ1-2; the D is unclear. The CDR3 consists of 14 residues. V was trimmed by 0 bases and J by 0 bases, leaving 6 bases between them. Germline CDR1 reads SGDLS; CDR2 reads YYNGEE. For the CDR3, the DNA is TGTGCCAGCAGCGTAGAGGAGGCTAACTATGGCTACACCTTC. Translating gives CASSVEEANYGYTF. The full variable domain, in which reference TRBV9 and TRBJ1-2 provide the parts outside the CDR3, is DSGVTQTPKHLITATGQRVTLRCSPRSGDLSVYWYQQSLDQGLQFLIQYYNGEERAKGNILERFSAQQFPDLHSELNLSSLELGDSALYFCASSVEEANYGYTFGSGTRLTVV.

The chain couples TRBV6-5 to TRBJ1-6; D is possibly TRBD1 (6 bases). This CDR3 has 13 residues. The germline V gene encodes CDR1 MNHEY and CDR2 SVGAGI. Trimming pared 6 bases from V and 14 bases from J, leaving 17 bases between. CDR3 in DNA: TGTGCCAGCAGCAACAGGGAGGGTACGGCCCTCCACTTT. It is translated as CASSNREGTALHF.

The chain combines TRBV2 with TRBJ1-5, with 8 bases lining up with TRBD1. The germline CDR1 and CDR2 sequences are SNHLY and FYNNEI. This CDR3 region has 14 residues. V lost 4 bases to trimming and J lost 12 bases; unmatched junction nucleotides: 11. The CDR3 spells CASSGTGSSIYQHF. The CDR3 bases are TGTGCCAGCAGTGGGACAGGGTCCTCTATATACCAGCATTTT.

The chain carries TRBV6-5 and TRBJ2-1; no clear D. Trimming pared 7 bases from V and 0 bases from J, leaving 10 bases between. Germline-derived CDR1 and CDR2 are MNHEY and SVGAGI. The CDR3 is made up of 14 amino acids. The DNA for the CDR3 is TGTGCCAGCAAGGGTCTCCTCTCCTACAATGAGCAGTTCTTC. This gives the protein CASKGLLSYNEQFF.

The genes are TRBV5-1 and TRBJ2-3, with D uncertain. Germline V gene lookup returns CDR1 SGHRS and CDR2 YFSETQ. The CDR3 is 11 amino acids. Trimming took 2 bases from V and 5 from J, leaving 3 bases between them. Here the CDR3 DNA reads TGCGCCAGCAGCTTCGGAGATACGCAGTATTTT. It codes for CASSFGDTQYF. Full variable domain (missing parts from reference TRBV5-1 and TRBJ2-3): KAGVTQTPRYLIKTRGQQVTLSCSPISGHRSVSWYQQTPGQGLQFLFEYFSETQRNKGNFPGRFSGRQFSNSRSEMNVSTLELGDSALYLCASSFGDTQYFGPGTRLTVL.

J is TRBJ2-1 and V is TRBV11-1, with a weak D call TRBD2 (6 bases). Germline loops: CDR1 SGHAT, CDR2 FQDESV (reference sequence). Trimming removed 1 base at V and 4 bases at J, with 11 bases between. This CDR3 is built from 15 residues. The CDR3 loop is CASSLVRGAYNEQFF. The CDR3 DNA reads TGTGCCAGCAGCTTAGTACGCGGGGCATACAATGAGCAGTTCTTC. Looking up the rest from reference TRBV11-1 and TRBJ2-1 gives the full variable domain: EAEVAQSPRYKITEKSQAVAFWCDPISGHATLYWYRQILGQGPELLVQFQDESVVDDSQLPKDRFSAERLKGVDSTLKIQPAELGDSAMYLCASSLVRGAYNEQFFGPGTRLTVL.

The V call is TRBV6-5, the J call TRBJ1-5; D might be TRBD1 (5 bases). Trimming took 6 bases from V and 0 from J, leaving 12 bases between them. Germline assignment: CDR1 MNHEY and CDR2 SVGAGI. This CDR3 comprises 15 residues. The chain's CDR3 is CASRGLGDSNQPQHF. The DNA for the CDR3 is TGTGCCAGCAGGGGTTTGGGGGATAGCAATCAGCCCCAGCATTTT.

The chain has TRBV2 and TRBJ2-5; perhaps TRBD1 as D (5 bases). The germline V and J ends were trimmed by 7 bases and 4 bases, with 10 bases remaining between them. CDR3 length equals 12 residues. CDR1 is SNHLY, CDR2 FYNNEI, per germline. The CDR3 nucleotides are TGTGCCAGCACAGGGTTCGGAGAGACCCAGTACTTC. It yields the protein CASTGFGETQYF.

The chain links TRBV6-5 to TRBJ1-2; D unresolved. Germline V gene lookup returns CDR1 MNHEY and CDR2 SVGAGI. The CDR3 loop spans 12 amino acids. V was clipped by 6 bases and J by 8 bases, with 13 bases between them. CDR3 loop: CASSSGVYGYTF. For the CDR3, the DNA is TGTGCCAGCAGCTCCGGAGTTTACGGCTACACCTTC.

The rearrangement joins TRBV30 to TRBJ2-5; no clear D gene. The CDR3 totals 10 residues. Trimming removed 1 base at V and 3 bases at J, with 0 bases between. The V gene's germline CDR1 is GTSNPN and CDR2 SVGIG (reference sequence). The CDR3 spells CAWSEETQYF. CDR3 DNA: TGTGCCTGGAGTGAAGAGACCCAGTACTTC.

The chain employs TRBV7-2 and TRBJ2-7; 12 bases align to TRBD2. The CDR3 loop spans 18 amino acids. Germline CDR1 and CDR2: SGHTA and FQGNSA. V trimming: 2 bases; J trimming: 2 bases; junction bases outside the gene matches: 10. CDR3 nucleotide sequence: TGTGCCAGCAGCTTACCACCGGGTCTAGCGGGAGGGCCCTACGAGCAGTACTTC. Translated, it gives CASSLPPGLAGGPYEQYF.

The chain joins TRBV20-1 to TRBJ1-1; D uncertain. This CDR3 has 11 amino acids. With 3 bases removed from V and 3 bases from J, the gap between germline ends came to 5 bases. Looked up from germline, CDR1 is DFQATT and CDR2 is SNEGSKA (reference sequence). CDR3 bases: TGCAGTGCTAGTCAGGACACTGAAGCTTTCTTT. Translation gives CSASQDTEAFF.

The chain carries TRBV7-9 and TRBJ2-2; perhaps TRBD2 as D (6 bases). Trimming stripped 5 bases from V and 3 bases from J, with 16 bases between. The germline gives CDR1 SEHNR, CDR2 FQNEAQ (reference sequence). This CDR3 comprises 16 residues. The CDR3 DNA reads as TGTGCCAGCAGCCTTGCCGGGGGAGGTTACACCGGGGAGCTGTTTTTT. It translates to CASSLAGGGYTGELFF.

The chain has TRBV4-3 and TRBJ2-1; TRBD2 matches 9 bases. This CDR3 region has 15 residues. V was clipped by 3 bases and J by 6 bases; unmatched bases: 6. Germline V CDR1 and CDR2: LGHNA, YSLEER. CDR3 protein: CASSHLAGSFNEQFF. The CDR3 nucleotides read TGCGCCAGCAGCCACCTAGCGGGATCTTTCAATGAGCAGTTCTTC.

The J gene is TRBJ1-2, the V gene TRBV28; no reliable D call. V was shortened by 4 bases and J by 7 bases, with 7 bases between the two germline ends. Looked up from germline, CDR1 is MDHEN and CDR2 is SYDVKM. CDR3 length equals 11 residues. Here the CDR3 DNA reads TGTGCCAGCAGTTCGAGGGTTGGCTACACCTTC. Amino acid sequence: CASSSRVGYTF.

The chain carries TRBV19 and TRBJ2-2; D may be TRBD1 or TRBD2 (5 bases each). Between the trimmed V and J ends, which lost 5 bases and 6 bases, there was a span of 25 bases. There are 18 residues in the CDR3. Germline V gene data show CDR1 as LNHDA and CDR2 as SQIVND (reference sequence). The DNA for the CDR3 is TGTGCCAGTAGTCCGCCTCCCCGGGACCCCAACTGGGCCGGGGAGCTGTTTTTT. Translated: CASSPPPRDPNWAGELFF.

The rearrangement uses TRBV20-1 and TRBJ1-2; possible D gene TRBD1, 5 bases. The CDR3 totals 9 residues. CDR1 and CDR2 (germline): DFQATT, SNEGSKA (reference sequence). CDR3 in DNA: TGCAGGGAAGGGGTTGGCTACACCTTC. Amino acid sequence: CREGVGYTF.

This clone was detected a few times. V is TRBV12-3 or TRBV12-4 and J is TRBJ2-7; TRBD2 matches 7 bases. After removal of 7 bases from V and 3 bases from J, the junction contained 6 bases not matched to a gene. The CDR3 sequence is 13 residues long. The CDR3 coding sequence is TGTGCCAGCACCACGGGACTACTCTACGAGCAGTACTTC. Translated, it gives CASTTGLLYEQYF.

The chain combines TRBV9 with TRBJ1-5; D uncertain. The CDR3 is 16 amino acids. Per germline, CDR1 SGDLS and CDR2 YYNGEE. Trimming left V 0 bases short and J 0 bases short, with 10 bases between. Here the CDR3 reads CASSVGPNPSNQPQHF. CDR3 sequence (DNA): TGTGCCAGCAGCGTAGGCCCTAACCCTAGCAATCAGCCCCAGCATTTT.

The chain employs TRBV25-1 and TRBJ1-6, with D perhaps TRBD1 (6 bases). This CDR3 is built from 15 residues. CDR1 is MGHDK and CDR2 is SYGVNS in the germline V gene. Trimming shortened V by 1 base and J by 7 bases, and 11 bases separated the two germline ends. CDR3 residues: CASSESGTPNSPLHF. For the CDR3, the DNA is TGTGCCAGCAGTGAATCTGGGACACCCAATTCACCCCTCCACTTT. The full variable domain, with the rest looked up from reference TRBV25-1 and TRBJ1-6, is EADIYQTPRYLVIGTGKKITLECSQTMGHDKMYWYQQDPGMELHLIHYSYGVNSTEKGDLSSESTVSRIRTEHFPLTLESARPSHTSQYLCASSESGTPNSPLHFGNGTRLTVT.

The V and J genes are TRBV5-4 and TRBJ1-1; 9 bases map to TRBD1. The CDR3 extends over 15 amino acids. The trim removed 4 bases at V and 1 base at J, leaving 5 bases unmatched. Germline V gene lookup returns CDR1 SGHNT and CDR2 YYREEE (reference sequence). CDR3 sequence reads: CASSAPGQGNTEAFF. Here the CDR3 DNA reads TGTGCCAGCAGCGCACCGGGACAGGGGAACACTGAAGCTTTCTTT.

The V gene is TRBV5-1, the J gene TRBJ2-7; 9 nucleotides line up with TRBD1. The ends lost 4 bases at V and 6 bases at J; junction bases unmatched: 11. The CDR3 is made up of 15 amino acids. The germline CDR1 and CDR2 sequences are SGHRS and YFSETQ. The CDR3 nucleotides are TGCGCCAGCAGCGGCCAAGGACAGGGGTATGTCGAGCAGTACTTC. It codes for CASSGQGQGYVEQYF. The full variable domain, with the rest looked up from reference TRBV5-1 and TRBJ2-7, is KAGVTQTPRYLIKTRGQQVTLSCSPISGHRSVSWYQQTPGQGLQFLFEYFSETQRNKGNFPGRFSGRQFSNSRSEMNVSTLELGDSALYLCASSGQGQGYVEQYFGPGTRLTVT.

The J gene is TRBJ2-1, the V gene TRBV20-1; 7 bases are shared with TRBD1. The CDR3 runs 14 residues. Losses at the gene ends were 3 bases for V and 4 bases for J; bases not matched to a gene: 6. The germline gives CDR1 DFQATT, CDR2 SNEGSKA (reference sequence). The CDR3 protein is CSASSGQRYNEQFF. The CDR3 DNA is TGCAGTGCTAGTTCGGGACAGAGATACAATGAGCAGTTCTTC.